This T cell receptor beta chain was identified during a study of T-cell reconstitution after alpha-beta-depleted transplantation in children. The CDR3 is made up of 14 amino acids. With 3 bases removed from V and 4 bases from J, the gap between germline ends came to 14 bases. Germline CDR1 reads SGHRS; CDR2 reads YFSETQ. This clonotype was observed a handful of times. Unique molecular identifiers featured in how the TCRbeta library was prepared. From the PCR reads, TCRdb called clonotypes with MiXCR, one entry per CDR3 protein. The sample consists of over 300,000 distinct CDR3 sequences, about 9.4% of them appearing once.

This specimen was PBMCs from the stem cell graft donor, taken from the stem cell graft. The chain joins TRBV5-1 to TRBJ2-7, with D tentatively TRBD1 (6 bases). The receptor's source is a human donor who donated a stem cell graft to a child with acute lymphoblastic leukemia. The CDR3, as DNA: TGCGCCAGCAGCTCGGCCGGGACAACATACGAGCAGTACTTC. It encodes CASSSAGTTYEQYF.